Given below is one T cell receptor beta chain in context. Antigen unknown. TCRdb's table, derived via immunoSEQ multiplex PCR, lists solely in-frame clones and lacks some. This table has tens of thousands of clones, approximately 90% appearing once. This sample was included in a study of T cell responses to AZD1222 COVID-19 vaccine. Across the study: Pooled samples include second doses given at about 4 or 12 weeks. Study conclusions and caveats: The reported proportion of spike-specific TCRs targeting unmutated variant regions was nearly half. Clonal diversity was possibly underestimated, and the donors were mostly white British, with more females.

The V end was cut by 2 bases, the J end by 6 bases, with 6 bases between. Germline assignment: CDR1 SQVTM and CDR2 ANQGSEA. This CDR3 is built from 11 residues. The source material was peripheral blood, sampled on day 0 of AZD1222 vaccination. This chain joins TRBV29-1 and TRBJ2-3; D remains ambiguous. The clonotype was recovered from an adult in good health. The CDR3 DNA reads TGCAGCGTTGAAAGTACCGATACGCAGTATTTT. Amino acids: CSVESTDTQYF.